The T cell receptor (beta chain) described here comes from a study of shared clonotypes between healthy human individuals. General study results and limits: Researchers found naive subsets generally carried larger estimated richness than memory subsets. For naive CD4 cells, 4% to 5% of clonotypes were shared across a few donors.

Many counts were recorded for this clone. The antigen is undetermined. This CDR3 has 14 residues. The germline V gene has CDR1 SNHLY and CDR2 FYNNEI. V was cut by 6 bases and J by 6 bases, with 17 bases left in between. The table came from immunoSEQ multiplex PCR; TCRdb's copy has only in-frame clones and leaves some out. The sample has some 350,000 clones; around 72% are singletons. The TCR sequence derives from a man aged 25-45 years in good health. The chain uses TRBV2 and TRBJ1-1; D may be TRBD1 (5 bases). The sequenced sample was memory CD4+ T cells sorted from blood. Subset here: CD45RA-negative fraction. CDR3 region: CASRKDTLGAEAFF. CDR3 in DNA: TGTGCCAGCAGAAAGGACACCCTAGGCGCTGAAGCTTTCTTT.